Sequencing of this TCR beta chain was carried out in a study of molecular identifiers for immune sequencing clone quantification. Regarding the study as a whole: In naive cells, under 1% of molecules belonged to clones above 20 RNA copies, against over 98% in effector cells.

TCRdb independently ran MiXCR on the PCR reads; one entry per CDR3 protein. Among about 640,000 distinct CDR3 sequences listed, 15% to 20% were seen once. Libraries from naive CD8 cells were generated from 20,000 to 1,000,000 sorted cells (with 10%, 30% or 50% RNA). Turning to this clonotype: Its matching antigen is unknown. Germline and junction disagree at one end, which may indicate a read error.

The TCR originated in a human donor in good health. Some libraries in this study had Jurkat cell RNA spiked in. Source material: naive CD8+ T cells from blood, with Jurkat cell RNA spiked in. As to subset: FACS-sorted CD8+CD4-CCR7+CD45RA+ naive T cells.

The CDR3 DNA follows: TGTACCAGCAGCTTCGGACAGGGCGGCGAGCAGTACTTC. Its protein is CTSSFGQGGEQYF. The chain recombines TRBV7-6 with TRBJ2-7, with 8 bases identical to TRBD1. Looked up from germline, CDR1 is SGHVS and CDR2 is FNYEAQ. The CDR3 covers 13 residues.